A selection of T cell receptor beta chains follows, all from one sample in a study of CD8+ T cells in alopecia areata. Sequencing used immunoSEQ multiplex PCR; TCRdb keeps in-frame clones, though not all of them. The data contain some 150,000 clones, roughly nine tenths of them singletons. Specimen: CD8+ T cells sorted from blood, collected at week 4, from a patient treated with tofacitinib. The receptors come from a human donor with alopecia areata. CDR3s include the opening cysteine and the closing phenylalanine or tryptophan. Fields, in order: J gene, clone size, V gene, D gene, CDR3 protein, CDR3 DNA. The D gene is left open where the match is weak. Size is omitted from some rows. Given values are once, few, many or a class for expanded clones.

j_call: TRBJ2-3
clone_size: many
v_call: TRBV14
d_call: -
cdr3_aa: CASSQDSLDTQYF
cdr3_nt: TGTGCCAGCAGCCAAGACAGTCTAGATACGCAGTATTTT

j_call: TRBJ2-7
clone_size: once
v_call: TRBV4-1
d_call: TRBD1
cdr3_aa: CASSQTKHRGQWSHEQYF
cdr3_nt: TGCGCCAGCAGCCAAACAAAGCACAGGGGGCAGTGGTCCCACGAGCAGTACTTC

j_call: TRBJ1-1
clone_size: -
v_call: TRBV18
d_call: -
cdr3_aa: CASSPGTDLEAFF
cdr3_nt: TGTGCCAGCTCACCAGGGACGGATCTTGAAGCTTTCTTT

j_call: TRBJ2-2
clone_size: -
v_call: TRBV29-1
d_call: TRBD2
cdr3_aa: CSVAGETSGAGELFF
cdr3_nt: TGCAGCGTTGCTGGGGAGACTAGCGGGGCCGGGGAGCTGTTTTTT

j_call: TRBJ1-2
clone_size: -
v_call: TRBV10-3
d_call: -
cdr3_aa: CAISESMGIANYGYTF
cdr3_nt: TGTGCCATCAGTGAGTCGATGGGGATAGCTAACTATGGCTACACCTTC

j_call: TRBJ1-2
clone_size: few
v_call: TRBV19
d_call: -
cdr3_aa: CASSTISTYGYTF
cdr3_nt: TGTGCCAGTAGTACGATTTCCACTTATGGCTACACCTTC

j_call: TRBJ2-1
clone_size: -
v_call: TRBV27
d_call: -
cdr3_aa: CASSLLGTLPNEQFF
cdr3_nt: TGTGCCAGCAGTTTATTGGGGACCTTACCTAATGAGCAGTTCTTC

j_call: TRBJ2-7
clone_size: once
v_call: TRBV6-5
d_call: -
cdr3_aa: CASSHDRDKPHEQYF
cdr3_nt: TGTGCCAGCAGCCACGACCGGGACAAGCCTCACGAGCAGTACTTC

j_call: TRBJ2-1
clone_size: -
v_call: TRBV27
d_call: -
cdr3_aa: CASSLGRTSSYNEQFF
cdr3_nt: TGTGCCAGCAGTTTGGGCAGGACGAGCTCCTACAATGAGCAGTTCTTC

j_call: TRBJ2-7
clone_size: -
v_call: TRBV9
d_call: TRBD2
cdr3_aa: CASSESGGAYEQYF
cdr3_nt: TGTGCCAGCAGCGAGAGCGGGGGGGCTTACGAGCAGTACTTC

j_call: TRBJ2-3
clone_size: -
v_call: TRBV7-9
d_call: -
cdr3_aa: CASSSTGTDTQYF
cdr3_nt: TGTGCCAGCAGCTCCACCGGCACAGATACGCAGTATTTT

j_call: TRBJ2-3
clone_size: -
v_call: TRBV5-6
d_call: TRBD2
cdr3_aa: CASSYTSGGAPPDTQYF
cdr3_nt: TGTGCCAGCAGCTATACTAGCGGGGGGGCCCCTCCAGATACGCAGTATTTT

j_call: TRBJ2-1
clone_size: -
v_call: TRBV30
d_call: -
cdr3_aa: CAWSVGIGATYNEQFF
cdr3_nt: TGTGCCTGGAGTGTAGGTATAGGGGCCACCTACAATGAGCAGTTCTTC

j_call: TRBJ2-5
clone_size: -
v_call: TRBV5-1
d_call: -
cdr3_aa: CASSLENGSEWETQYF
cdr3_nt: TGCGCCAGCAGCTTGGAGAACGGGTCGGAGTGGGAGACCCAGTACTTC

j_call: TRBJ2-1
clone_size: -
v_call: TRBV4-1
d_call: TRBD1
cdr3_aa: CASSTDRDAYNEQFF
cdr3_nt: TGCGCCAGCAGCACGGACAGGGACGCCTACAATGAGCAGTTCTTC

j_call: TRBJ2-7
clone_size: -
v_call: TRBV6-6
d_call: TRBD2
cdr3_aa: CASSERGVGSYEQYF
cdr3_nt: TGTGCCAGCAGTGAGCGGGGCGTGGGATCCTACGAGCAGTACTTC

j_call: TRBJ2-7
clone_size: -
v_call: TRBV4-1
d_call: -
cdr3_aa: CASSPGGQSGYEQYF
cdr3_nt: TGCGCCAGCAGCCCCGGCGGACAGAGCGGGTACGAGCAGTACTTC

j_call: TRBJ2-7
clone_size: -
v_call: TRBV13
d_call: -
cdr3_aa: CASSSSGQSWAEQYF
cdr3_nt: TGTGCCAGCAGTTCATCGGGACAATCCTGGGCCGAGCAGTACTTC

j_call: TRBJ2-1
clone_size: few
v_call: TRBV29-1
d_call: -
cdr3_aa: CSVENFQPYNEQFF
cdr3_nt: TGCAGCGTTGAGAACTTCCAACCTTACAATGAGCAGTTCTTC

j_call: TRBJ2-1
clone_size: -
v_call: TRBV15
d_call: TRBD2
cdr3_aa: CATSLRLAGVYNEQFF
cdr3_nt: TGTGCCACCAGCCTCAGACTAGCGGGAGTCTACAATGAGCAGTTCTTC

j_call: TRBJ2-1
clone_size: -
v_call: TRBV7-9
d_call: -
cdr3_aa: CASSLAGDMAYNEQFF
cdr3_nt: TGTGCCAGCAGCTTGGCAGGGGATATGGCCTACAATGAGCAGTTCTTC

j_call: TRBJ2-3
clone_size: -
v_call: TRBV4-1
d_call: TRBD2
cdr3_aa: CASSQDAGGPQYF
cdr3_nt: TGCGCCAGCAGCCAAGATGCGGGAGGGCCGCAGTATTTT

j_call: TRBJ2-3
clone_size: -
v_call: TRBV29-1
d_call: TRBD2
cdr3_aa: CSVEGLAGGLGADTQYF
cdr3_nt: TGCAGCGTTGAGGGACTAGCGGGGGGCCTAGGGGCAGATACGCAGTATTTT

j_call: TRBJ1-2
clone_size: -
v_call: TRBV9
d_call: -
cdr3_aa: CASSVADRYGYTF
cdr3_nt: TGTGCCAGCAGCGTGGCAGACAGATATGGCTACACCTTC

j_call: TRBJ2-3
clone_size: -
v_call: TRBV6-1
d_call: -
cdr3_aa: CASSSTTVTRNTQYF
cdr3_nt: TGTGCCAGCAGTTCTACCACCGTTACGAGGAATACGCAGTATTTT

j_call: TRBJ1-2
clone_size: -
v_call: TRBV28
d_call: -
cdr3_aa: CASVTGPGNGYTF
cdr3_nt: TGTGCCAGCGTAACGGGACCCGGGAATGGCTACACCTTC